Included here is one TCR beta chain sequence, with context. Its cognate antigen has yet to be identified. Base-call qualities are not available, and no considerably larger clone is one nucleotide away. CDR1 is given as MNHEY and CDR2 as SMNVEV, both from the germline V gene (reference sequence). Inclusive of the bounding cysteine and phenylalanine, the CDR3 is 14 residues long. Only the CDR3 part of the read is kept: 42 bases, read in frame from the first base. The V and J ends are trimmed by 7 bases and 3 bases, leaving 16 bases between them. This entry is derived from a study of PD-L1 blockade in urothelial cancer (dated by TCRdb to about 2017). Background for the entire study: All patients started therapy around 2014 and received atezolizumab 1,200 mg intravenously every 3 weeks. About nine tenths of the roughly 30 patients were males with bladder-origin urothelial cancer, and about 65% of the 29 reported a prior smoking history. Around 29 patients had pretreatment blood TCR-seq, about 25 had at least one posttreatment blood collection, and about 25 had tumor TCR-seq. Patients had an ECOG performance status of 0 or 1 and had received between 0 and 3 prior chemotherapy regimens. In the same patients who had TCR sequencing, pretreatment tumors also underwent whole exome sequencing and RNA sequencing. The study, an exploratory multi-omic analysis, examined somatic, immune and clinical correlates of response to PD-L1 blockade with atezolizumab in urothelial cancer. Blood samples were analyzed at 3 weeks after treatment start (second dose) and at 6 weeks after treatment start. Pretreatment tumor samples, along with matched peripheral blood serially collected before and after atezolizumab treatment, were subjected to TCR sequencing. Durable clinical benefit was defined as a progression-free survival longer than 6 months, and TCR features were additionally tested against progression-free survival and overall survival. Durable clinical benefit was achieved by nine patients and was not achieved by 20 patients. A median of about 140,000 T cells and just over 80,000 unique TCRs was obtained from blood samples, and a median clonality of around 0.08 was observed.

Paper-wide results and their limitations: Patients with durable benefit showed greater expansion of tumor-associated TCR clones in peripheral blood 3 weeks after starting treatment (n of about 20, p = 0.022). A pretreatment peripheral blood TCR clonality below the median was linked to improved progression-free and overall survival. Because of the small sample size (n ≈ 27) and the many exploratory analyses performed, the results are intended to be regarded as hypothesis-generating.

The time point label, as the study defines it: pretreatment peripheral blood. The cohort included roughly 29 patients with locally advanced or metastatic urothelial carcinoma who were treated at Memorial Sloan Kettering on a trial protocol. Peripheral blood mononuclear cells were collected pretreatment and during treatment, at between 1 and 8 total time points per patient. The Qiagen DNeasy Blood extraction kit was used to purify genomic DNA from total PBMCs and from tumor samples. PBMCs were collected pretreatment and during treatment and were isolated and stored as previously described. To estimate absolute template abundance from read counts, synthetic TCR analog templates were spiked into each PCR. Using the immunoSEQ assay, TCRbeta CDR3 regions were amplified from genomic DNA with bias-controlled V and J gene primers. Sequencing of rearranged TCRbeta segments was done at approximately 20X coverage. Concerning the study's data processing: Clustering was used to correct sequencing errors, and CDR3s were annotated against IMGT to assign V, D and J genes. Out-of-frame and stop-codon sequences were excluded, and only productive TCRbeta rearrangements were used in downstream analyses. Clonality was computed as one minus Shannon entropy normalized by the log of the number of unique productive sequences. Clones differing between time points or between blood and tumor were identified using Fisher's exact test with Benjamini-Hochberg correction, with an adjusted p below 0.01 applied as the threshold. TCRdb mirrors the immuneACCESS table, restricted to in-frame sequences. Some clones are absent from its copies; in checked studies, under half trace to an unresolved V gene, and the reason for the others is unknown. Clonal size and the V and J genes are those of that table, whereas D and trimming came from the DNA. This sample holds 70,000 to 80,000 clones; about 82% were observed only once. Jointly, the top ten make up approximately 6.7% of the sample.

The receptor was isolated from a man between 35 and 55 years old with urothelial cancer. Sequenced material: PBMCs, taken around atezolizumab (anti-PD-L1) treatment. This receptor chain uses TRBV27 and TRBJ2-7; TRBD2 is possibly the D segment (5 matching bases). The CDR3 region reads CASTPSPDFYEQYF. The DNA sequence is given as TGTGCCAGCACCCCCTCCCCGGACTTCTACGAGCAGTACTTC.